The next 32 T cell receptor beta chains were all read from a single sample in a study of early T cells in non-severe SARS-CoV-2 infection. TCRdb itself ran the 5' RACE reads through MiXCR, one entry per CDR3 protein. Of approximately 30,000 distinct CDR3 sequences detected, 6.6% appear once; the ten largest clones hold about 40%. Sequencing was performed on whole blood. The receptors derive from an adult who was a healthcare worker with PCR-confirmed SARS-CoV-2 infection or an uninfected control (not recorded which).

This clonotype appeared a few times. The rearrangement links TRBV7-9 to TRBJ1-1; 7 bases align to TRBD1. The CDR3 contains 10 residues. The junction had 3 bases not matched to a gene; V was cut back by 10 bases and J by 7 bases. Germline assignment: CDR1 SEHNR and CDR2 FQNEAQ (reference sequence). CDR3 DNA: TGTGCCACGGGACAGCTTGAAGCTTTCTTT. This codes for CATGQLEAFF.

V is TRBV3-1 and J is TRBJ2-2; D is ambiguous. CDR3 length equals 11 residues. Per the germline V gene, CDR1 is LGHDT and CDR2 is YNNKEL (reference sequence). The ends were cut back, 5 bases at V and 7 bases at J, with 5 bases in the middle. Written as DNA, the CDR3 is TGTGCCAGCAGCTACGACGGGGAGCTGTTTTTT. It codes for CASSYDGELFF.

This clonotype has just a few counts. The rearrangement joins TRBV12-3 or TRBV12-4 to TRBJ2-1; 12 nucleotides align to TRBD2. V lost 5 bases, J lost 4 bases, and 6 bases stayed unmatched. This CDR3 has 16 amino acids. The CDR3: CASSRLGTSGYNEQFF. CDR3 DNA: TGTGCCAGCAGTCGACTCGGGACTAGCGGGTACAATGAGCAGTTCTTC.

This clonotype was seen many times. The rearrangement uses TRBV7-6 and TRBJ2-1; 9 bases are a match to TRBD2. This CDR3 is built from 16 residues. V trimming: 1 base; J trimming: 2 bases; junction bases outside the gene matches: 3. CDR1 and CDR2 from the germline V gene are SGHVS and FNYEAQ. In nucleotides, the CDR3 is TGTGCCAGCAGCTTAGTAGTAGCGGGAGCCTACAATGAGCAGTTCTTC. This translates into CASSLVVAGAYNEQFF. The full variable domain, with the rest looked up from reference TRBV7-6 and TRBJ2-1, is GAGVSQSPRYKVTKRGQDVALRCDPISGHVSLYWYRQALGQGPEFLTYFNYEAQQDKSGLPNDRFSAERPEGSISTLTIQRTEQRDSAMYRCASSLVVAGAYNEQFFGPGTRLTVL.

This clonotype was counted at least ten times. The chain carries TRBV12-3 or TRBV12-4 and TRBJ1-1; no firm D call. The CDR3 has 13 residues. V lost 1 base, J lost 5 bases, and 8 bases lay in between. CDR3 bases: TGTGCCAGCAGTTTAGAGTGGCGGACTGAAGCTTTCTTT. It specifies CASSLEWRTEAFF.

This clonotype came up many times. The chain links TRBV7-3 to TRBJ2-3, with 10 bases matching TRBD1. After removal of 5 bases from V and 3 bases from J, the junction contained 8 bases not matched to a gene. The germline CDR1 and CDR2 sequences are SGHTA and FQGTGA. This CDR3 has 16 amino acids. CDR3 sequence: CASSRTRDRGTDTQYF. In DNA, the CDR3 is TGTGCCAGCAGCCGTACCCGGGACAGGGGTACAGATACGCAGTATTTT.

This clonotype came up many times. The rearrangement uses TRBV7-9 and TRBJ1-5, with 7 bases identical to TRBD1. The CDR3 extends over 15 amino acids. Per the germline V gene, CDR1 is SEHNR and CDR2 is FQNEAQ (reference sequence). With 4 bases clipped from V and 3 bases from J, the junction kept 6 bases outside the gene matches. The CDR3 nucleotides are TGTGCCAGCAGCTCCCAGGGGGGTGACAATCAGCCCCAGCATTTT. Amino acids: CASSSQGGDNQPQHF.

This clonotype was counted ten times or more. The chain couples TRBV6-5 to TRBJ1-3; 8 bases align to TRBD1. V dropped 0 bases and J dropped 5; count of bases not matched to a gene: 15. The germline V gene has CDR1 MNHEY and CDR2 SVGAGI. The CDR3 is 19 amino acids. The CDR3 nucleotides are TGTGCCAGCAGTTACTCGAGGCAGGGGGCCTCCTTTGAGCGAAACACCATATATTTT. Its protein product is CASSYSRQGASFERNTIYF.

This clonotype was recorded many times. This rearrangement joins TRBV5-6 to TRBJ2-5; the D gene could be TRBD1 or TRBD2 (6 bases each). Looked up from germline, CDR1 is SGHDT and CDR2 is YYEEEE. The CDR3 runs to 14 residues. V was cut by 1 base and J by 5 bases, with 12 bases left in between. For the CDR3, the DNA is TGTGCCAGCAGCTTGAGGGGGGTATGGGAGACCCAGTACTTC. This gives the protein CASSLRGVWETQYF.

The chain links TRBV3-1 to TRBJ2-1; TRBD1 matches at 7 bases. V was pared by 4 bases and J by 9 bases, with 6 bases of the junction left unmatched. Germline values: CDR1 LGHDT, CDR2 YNNKEL (reference sequence). This CDR3 spans 13 amino acids. The chain's CDR3 is CASSRQGLTEQFF. DNA of the CDR3: TGTGCCAGCAGCCGACAGGGCTTGACTGAGCAGTTCTTC.

This clonotype has at least ten counts. This chain joins TRBV19 and TRBJ2-5, with D maybe TRBD1 (5 bases). The CDR3 runs 13 residues. Germline CDR1 is LNHDA and CDR2 is SQIVND (reference sequence). V was shortened by 9 bases and J by 5 bases, with 16 bases between the two germline ends. The chain's CDR3 is CARERGRIETQYF. CDR3 coding DNA: TGTGCCAGAGAAAGGGGCAGGATTGAGACCCAGTACTTC.

The rearrangement joins TRBV23-1 to TRBJ1-4; D not certain. TRBV23-1 is reported as an ORF; its role is uncertain. The CDR3 runs 15 residues. Trimming shortened V by 3 bases and J by 1 base, and 9 bases separated the two germline ends. The CDR3 DNA is TGCGCCAGCAGTCATAATAAGGGAACTAATGAAAAACTGTTTTTT. Translation gives CASSHNKGTNEKLFF.

This clonotype was observed many times. V gene TRBV13 combines with J gene TRBJ2-1; D is ambiguous. CDR1 and CDR2 from the germline V gene are PRHDT and FYEKMQ (reference sequence). Trimming removed 0 bases from V and 0 bases from J, with 9 bases in between. The CDR3 is 16 amino acids. The chain's CDR3 is CASSLGLQSSYNEQFF. CDR3 nucleotide sequence: TGTGCCAGCAGCTTAGGCCTCCAGAGCTCCTACAATGAGCAGTTCTTC.

Only a few counts were recorded for this clonotype. V and J are TRBV30 and TRBJ2-1; no definite D call. The CDR3 consists of 13 residues. CDR1 and CDR2 from the germline V gene are GTSNPN and SVGIG (reference sequence). Trimming cost V 3 bases and J 7 bases, with 13 bases left between them. The CDR3 DNA reads TGTGCCTGGAGAACCCCTAGGTTTAATGAGCAGTTCTTC. It is translated as CAWRTPRFNEQFF.

This clonotype was seen a single time. The chain links TRBV18 to TRBJ2-7, with 10 bases aligning to TRBD1. Germline V gene lookup returns CDR1 KGHSH and CDR2 LQKENI. J gave up 2 bases and V 3 bases, and 7 bases lay outside the gene matches. The CDR3 has 16 residues. Here the CDR3 DNA reads TGTGCCAGCTCACCTCAGACAGGGGGCAACCCCTACGAGCAGTACTTC. It is translated as CASSPQTGGNPYEQYF.

This clonotype is medium-sized (0.01 to 0.1%) in the sample. The chain joins TRBV5-5 to TRBJ2-3; D not certain. This CDR3 is built from 14 residues. The germline V gene encodes CDR1 SGHKS and CDR2 YYEKEE (reference sequence). The V end lost 3 bases, the J end lost 2 bases, and 10 bases lay between the germline ends. The CDR3 loop is CASSSFRYTDTQYF. The CDR3 DNA reads as TGTGCCAGCAGCTCCTTTAGGTACACAGATACGCAGTATTTT.

This clonotype was observed at least ten times. V and J are TRBV30 and TRBJ2-1; 9 bases align to TRBD2. This CDR3 contains 12 residues. Germline V gene sequence: CDR1 GTSNPN, CDR2 SVGIG (reference sequence). V lost 3 bases to trimming and J lost 10 bases; unmatched junction nucleotides: 4. The CDR3 DNA follows: TGTGCCTGGAGGACTAGCGGCGGGGAGCAGTTCTTC. This gives the protein CAWRTSGGEQFF.

This clonotype was recorded once. The gene calls are TRBV7-3 and TRBJ2-1; the match to TRBD1 covers 9 bases. The CDR3 contains 15 residues. The ends lost 2 bases at V and 1 base at J; junction bases unmatched: 0. CDR1 and CDR2 from the germline V gene are SGHTA and FQGTGA. CDR3 sequence reads: CASSLDRGSYNEQFF. Written as DNA, the CDR3 is TGTGCCAGCAGCTTAGACAGGGGGTCCTACAATGAGCAGTTCTTC.

This clonotype was detected a few times. The CDR3 sequence: CASSFPGQGNSGNTIYF. Written as DNA, the CDR3 is TGTGCCAGCAGTTTTCCGGGACAGGGTAACTCTGGAAACACCATATATTTT. The rearrangement links TRBV6-6 to TRBJ1-3, with 9 bases fitting TRBD1. The CDR3 extends over 17 amino acids. With V trimmed by 4 bases and J by 0 bases, 7 bases remained unmatched. The germline V gene has CDR1 MNHNY and CDR2 SVGAGI (reference sequence).

This clonotype occurred many times. The gene calls are TRBV6-6 and TRBJ2-1, with a possible D match to TRBD2 (6 bases). The CDR3 loop spans 17 amino acids. V was shortened by 6 bases and J by 4 bases, with 22 bases between the two germline ends. The V gene's germline CDR1 is MNHNY and CDR2 SVGAGI (reference sequence). The CDR3 spells CASSTEGAAHFYNEQFF. The CDR3 bases are TGTGCCAGCAGCACGGAGGGTGCGGCCCACTTTTACAATGAGCAGTTCTTC.

This clonotype was seen ten or more times. CDR3 nucleotide sequence: TGTGCCAGCAGCGTTAGTCCAGGGCTATTCTCCTACAATGAGCAGTTCTTC. Residues: CASSVSPGLFSYNEQFF. This chain connects TRBV9 to TRBJ2-1, with D perhaps matching TRBD1 (5 bases). V lost 2 bases and J lost 0, with 15 bases in between. The V gene's germline CDR1 is SGDLS and CDR2 YYNGEE. The CDR3 has 17 amino acids.

This clonotype was observed many times. The chain uses TRBV11-2 and TRBJ2-1, with 8 bases that match TRBD1. The V and J ends lost 1 base and 8 bases, in that order; junction bases with no gene match: 4. Germline assignment: CDR1 SGHAT and CDR2 FQNNGV. This CDR3 is built from 14 residues. The CDR3 loop reads CASSLGTGRDEQFF. CDR3 DNA: TGTGCCAGCAGCTTAGGGACAGGGCGGGATGAGCAGTTCTTC.

This clonotype was observed at least ten times. The chain recombines TRBV6-1 with TRBJ2-5; TRBD2 agrees at 14 bases. Unmatched junction bases numbered 8, after V lost 6 bases and J lost 5 bases. The CDR3 contains 16 residues. CDR1 is MNHNS, CDR2 SASEGT, per germline. CDR3 DNA sequence: TGTGCCAGCAGGGTGACTAGCGGGAGGGCAGTGGAGACCCAGTACTTC. Translating it yields CASRVTSGRAVETQYF.

This clonotype was recorded many times. The chain employs TRBV7-2 and TRBJ2-1; 9 nucleotides match TRBD2. The CDR3 contains 15 residues. Per germline, CDR1 SGHTA and CDR2 FQGNSA. V shed 4 bases, J shed 7 bases, and the junction held 8 bases outside the gene matches. CDR3 residues: CASSYPGLALNEQFF. The CDR3 coding sequence is TGTGCCAGCAGCTATCCGGGACTAGCCCTAAATGAGCAGTTCTTC. Using reference TRBV7-2 and TRBJ2-1 for the parts outside the CDR3, the full variable domain is GAGVSQSPSNKVTEKGKDVELRCDPISGHTALYWYRQSLGQGLEFLIYFQGNSAPDKSGLPSDRFSAERTGGSVSTLTIQRTQQEDSAVYLCASSYPGLALNEQFFGPGTRLTVL.

This clonotype has ten or more counts. The J gene is TRBJ1-6, the V gene TRBV7-8; 7 bases agree with TRBD1. Germline assignment: CDR1 SGHVS and CDR2 FQNEAQ. The CDR3 is 15 amino acids. Trimming removed 0 bases from V and 7 bases from J; junction bases left unmatched: 3. CDR3 region: CASSLAVQGNSPLHF. The CDR3 DNA is TGTGCCAGCAGCTTAGCCGTACAGGGGAATTCACCCCTCCACTTT.

This clonotype showed up many times. The chain carries TRBV12-3 or TRBV12-4 and TRBJ2-1; TRBD1 matches at 9 bases. The J segment lost 2 bases and the V segment lost 6 bases, leaving 5 bases of the junction unmatched. The CDR3 runs to 15 residues. In DNA form, the CDR3 reads TGTGCCAGCAGCTCCGGGACAGGGACCTACAATGAGCAGTTCTTC. This sequence encodes CASSSGTGTYNEQFF.

A note on this clonotype: A much larger clonotype is one base distant, so this may be a read error. The rearrangement joins TRBV14 to TRBJ2-1, with TRBD2 as a possible D gene (6 bases). Looked up from germline, CDR1 is SGHDN and CDR2 is FVKESK. V shed 8 bases and J shed 7 bases, with 15 bases lying between them. CDR3 length equals 13 residues. CDR3 region: CASGPAGGNEQFF. CDR3 bases: TGTGCCAGCGGACCAGCGGGTGGTAATGAGCAGTTCTTC.

The chain is built from TRBV28 and TRBJ2-3, with D tentatively TRBD1 or TRBD2 (6 bases each). The CDR3 spans 15 residues. Trimming cost V 4 bases and J 4 bases, with 15 bases left between them. Germline V gives CDR1 MDHEN, CDR2 SYDVKM. This CDR3 reads CASSWTPGAADTQYF. DNA for the CDR3: TGTGCCAGCAGTTGGACCCCGGGGGCCGCAGATACGCAGTATTTT.

DNA for the CDR3: TGTGCCAGCAGTTACACGCTAGCGGGGGCTCAAAGGTTCGGAGAGACCCAGTACTTC. This codes for CASSYTLAGAQRFGETQYF. The genes are TRBV6-2 or TRBV6-3 and TRBJ2-5, with TRBD2 matching over 10 bases. CDR1 is MNHEY, CDR2 SVGEGT, per germline. After removal of 2 bases from V and 4 bases from J, the junction contained 16 bases not matched to a gene. This CDR3 has 19 residues.

This clonotype was detected many times. The chain is built from TRBV19 and TRBJ2-7; 7 positions match TRBD2. From germline, CDR1 is LNHDA and CDR2 SQIVND (reference sequence). This CDR3 is 15 amino acids long. With V trimmed by 2 bases and J by 7 bases, 11 bases remained unmatched. DNA for the CDR3: TGTGCCAGTAGTATAAGAGGGGCGGGAGCGTATGAGCAGTACTTC. It is translated as CASSIRGAGAYEQYF.

This rearrangement joins TRBV7-9 to TRBJ2-7, with TRBD1 as a possible D gene (5 bases). Germline loops: CDR1 SEHNR, CDR2 FQNEAQ (reference sequence). Trimming took off 6 bases at V and 8 bases at J, with 14 bases between the two ends. CDR3 length: 12 residues. CDR3 amino acids: CASSPDIGQQYF. The CDR3 nucleotides read TGTGCCAGCAGTCCGGACATCGGGCAGCAGTACTTC. The full variable domain, with the rest looked up from reference TRBV7-9 and TRBJ2-7, is DTGVSQNPRHKITKRGQNVTFRCDPISEHNRLYWYRQTLGQGPEFLTYFQNEAQLEKSRLLSDRFSAERPKGSFSTLEIQRTEQGDSAMYLCASSPDIGQQYFGPGTRLTVT.

This clonotype was seen a few times. V gene TRBV5-5 combines with J gene TRBJ1-4; maybe TRBD1 (6 bases). Germline CDR1 is SGHKS and CDR2 is YYEKEE (reference sequence). The CDR3 covers 15 residues. Trimming removed 4 bases from V and 8 bases from J, with 18 bases in between. The DNA for the CDR3 is TGTGCCAGCAGCCCATTAGGGCAGGGGCGGGAAAAACTGTTTTTT. Its protein is CASSPLGQGREKLFF.